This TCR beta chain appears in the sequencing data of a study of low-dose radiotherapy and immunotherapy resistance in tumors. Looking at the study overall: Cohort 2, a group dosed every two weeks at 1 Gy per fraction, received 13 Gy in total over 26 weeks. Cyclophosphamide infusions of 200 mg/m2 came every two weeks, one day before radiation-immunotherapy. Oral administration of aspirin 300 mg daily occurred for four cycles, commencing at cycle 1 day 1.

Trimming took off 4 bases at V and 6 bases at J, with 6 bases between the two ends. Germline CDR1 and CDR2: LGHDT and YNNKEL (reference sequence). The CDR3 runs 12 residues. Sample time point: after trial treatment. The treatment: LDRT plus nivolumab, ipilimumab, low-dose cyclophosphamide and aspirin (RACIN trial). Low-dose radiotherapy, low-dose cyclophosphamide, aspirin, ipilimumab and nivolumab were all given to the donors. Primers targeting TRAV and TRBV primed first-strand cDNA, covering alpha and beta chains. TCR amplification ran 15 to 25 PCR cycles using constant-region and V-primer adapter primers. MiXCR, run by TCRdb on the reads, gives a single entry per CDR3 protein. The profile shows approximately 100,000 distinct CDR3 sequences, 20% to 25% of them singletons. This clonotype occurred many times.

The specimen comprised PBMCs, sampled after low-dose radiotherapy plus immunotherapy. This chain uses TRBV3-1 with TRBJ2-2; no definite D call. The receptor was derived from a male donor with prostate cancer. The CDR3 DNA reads TGTGCCAGCAGCCCCCAAGCCGGGGAGCTGTTTTTT. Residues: CASSPQAGELFF.